The T cell receptor (beta chain) described here comes from a study of vaccination and CD4 T cells after COVID-19. Study in general: Convalescent donors: six male, four female; seven Caucasian, two Asian, one multiracial, two Hispanic. Study-wide points: Median SARS-CoV-2-reactive clonotype numbers went up from roughly 19 to 38, but not significantly. Among those convalescent, a median 86.3% of reactive clones emerged solely post-vaccination.

In germline, CDR1 is MNHNS, CDR2 SASEGT. The CDR3 sequence is 14 residues long. As to this clonotype: Its specificity is not known. A junction boundary mismatches the germline segment, possibly from a read error.

Treatment in this sample: roughly 11-day PBMC culture with coronavirus spike peptide pools or control peptides (ViraFEST assay). It was on days 3 and 7 that half the medium was replaced with fresh IL-2 medium. CD4+ T cells that had been cultured provided DNA sequenced with the Oncomine TCR Beta short-read assay. TCRdb used MiXCR to reprocess the PCR reads, holding one entry per CDR3 protein. The sample lists 17,000 or so distinct CDR3 sequences, 50% to 75% seen once, with 11% in the top ten. The source is a human donor who had recovered from COVID-19. The rearrangement links TRBV6-1 to TRBJ2-1; D is perhaps TRBD1 (6 bases). Sequenced material: CD4+ T cells from blood, cultured in vitro. The CDR3 is CAGRGFSSYNEQFF. The CDR3 DNA reads TGTGCCGGCAGGGGTTTTAGCTCCTACAATGAGCAGTTCTTC.